This entry concerns a single TCR beta chain. The sample is drawn from a study of CD8 T cells in Susac syndrome. From blood CD8+ and CD4+ T cells, the TCR beta chain was sequenced. The CDR3 length is 15 residues. CDR1 and CDR2 (germline): LGHDT, YNNKEL (reference sequence). The V segment lost 5 bases and the J segment 0 bases; nucleotides outside the gene matches: 4. Random hexamers were used to reverse transcribe an amount of 0.5 to 1 ug RNA. TCRdb reanalysed the immunoSEQ multiplex PCR reads using MiXCR and keeps one entry per CDR3 protein. The table lists approximately 160,000 distinct CDR3 sequences, 90% to 95% of them singletons, with approximately 0.075% in the top ten.

The sequence came from a human donor in good health. Material for sequencing was CD4+ T cells from PBMCs. This rearrangement joins TRBV3-1 to TRBJ2-1; 7 bases match TRBD2. Here the CDR3 reads CASSSSGASYNEQFF. In nucleotides, the CDR3 is TGTGCCAGCAGCTCCAGCGGGGCCTCCTACAATGAGCAGTTCTTC.